This TCR beta chain was identified during a study of blood T cell repertoires in COVID-19. Looking at the study overall: PBMCs, B-cell-depleted T cells, or T cells provided the cDNA or gDNA that made up the material.

Some clones are missing from TCRdb's copy, which holds only in-frame ones; the method was immunoSEQ multiplex PCR. The sample consists of roughly 190,000 clones, around 82% of them appearing once. Those enrolled, adults aged roughly 18 to 90 years, came from about two dozen US areas. What the recovered Cohort 3 donors had was two negative PCRs, clearance, or symptom resolution. This clone was seen more than once but under ten times. Sequencing was performed on PBMCs or T cells enriched from blood (not recorded which). The sequence was collected from a man aged 40-49 years who had recovered from COVID-19.

CDR3 nucleotide sequence: TGTGGAACGGCGGCTGGAAACACCATATATTTT. It is translated as CGTAAGNTIYF. The rearrangement uses TRBV6-5 and TRBJ1-3, with no clear D. CDR1 and CDR2 from the germline V gene are MNHEY and SVGAGI. There are 11 residues in the CDR3.